This TCR beta chain was captured by sequencing in a study of OX40 agonist ivuxolimab in advanced cancers. In the study overall: The costimulatory receptor OX40 (CD134) was targeted by ivuxolimab, a fully human IgG2 agonistic monoclonal antibody. Prior anti-PD-1, anti-PD-L1 or anti-CTLA-4 therapy was permitted, and checkpoint inhibitors had been received by roughly 42% of dose-escalation patients. The monotherapy dose-escalation portion (N ≈ 55 patients) of the phase I ivuxolimab trial is reported in the paper. Intravenous ivuxolimab was administered to patients every 2 weeks at six dose levels: 0.01, 0.1, 0.3, 1.5, 3 and 10 mg/kg. Partial responses were achieved by three dose-escalation patients, of whom one had hepatocellular carcinoma and two had cutaneous melanoma. Peripheral TCRbeta sequencing was intended to test whether TCR sequence diversity was altered and clonal T-cell expansion was caused by ivuxolimab. In the dose-escalation cohort, roughly 82% of patients were male, and the mean age was approximately 60 years with a range of roughly 23 to 79. Of the 50 to 55 dose-escalation patients, hepatocellular carcinoma was present in about 20, melanoma in roughly 15, renal cell carcinoma in 9 and head and neck cancer in 9. On the study overall, not on this receptor specifically: On average, CD8+ T cells showed more expanded clones than CD4+ T cells after ivuxolimab. Low levels of normalized T-cell clonal expansion were also seen in some patients who did not respond. In partial responders in the 0.1-3.0 mg/kg groups, normalized peripheral clonal expansion was found to be among the lowest, especially among CD8+ T cells. Clonal expansion of both CD4+ and CD8+ blood T cells was observed from baseline to week 6 at doses 0.1 to 3.0 mg/kg. Which antigens the clonally expanded peripheral T cells were specific for was not determined.

The CDR3 contains 15 residues, cysteine and phenylalanine counted. CDR3 DNA only is kept here, 45 bases in frame from base 1. CDR1 and CDR2, looked up from the germline V gene, are SGHVS and FQNEAQ. Clipping removes 5 bases from V and 2 bases from J, with 7 as the unmatched junction base count. With regard to this clone: There is no known antigen for this receptor. No qualities accompany the bases; no much larger clone lies one base away.

To sequence the TCRbeta CDR3 region, genomic DNA was isolated from the sorted cells. The immunoSEQ Assay was used for sequencing of TCRbeta CDR3 regions. Drawn from immuneACCESS, this table holds only the in-frame rearrangements with V and J called that TCRdb kept. Clones are partly lost; checked studies trace under half to an unresolved V gene and leave the rest unexplained. For this sample there are 35,000 to 45,000 clones; more than 80% appear just once. The ten biggest clones cover under 5.5% of the sample. The trial excluded patients who had a history of autoimmune disease or were on systemic immunosuppression. Peripheral blood for TCR sequencing was collected from all dose cohorts at baseline, on cycle 4 day 1, and on cycle 7 day 1. The samples were taken from a phase I, first-in-human, multicenter, open-label dose-escalation trial of ivuxolimab. Adults with locally advanced or metastatic melanoma, renal cell, hepatocellular, or head and neck squamous cell carcinoma were enrolled in the trial. Before TCR sequencing, CD4+ T cells and CD8+ T cells were sorted from peripheral blood as separate populations.

The receptor was derived from an adult with an advanced solid tumor such as melanoma, head and neck, liver or kidney cancer. The sequences come from CD4+ or CD8+ T cells sorted from blood, collected in a trial of the OX40 agonist ivuxolimab. The V and J segments used are TRBV7-8 and TRBJ2-3; 7 bases in the middle match TRBD1. The nucleotide sequence reads as follows: TGTGCCAGCAGCGGGGGACAGATTAACACAGATACGCAGTATTTT. Its protein product is CASSGGQINTDTQYF. The variable domain in full, with residues beyond the CDR3 obtained from the reference TRBV7-8 and TRBJ2-3 genes, is GAGVSQSPRYKVAKRGQDVALRCDPISGHVSLFWYQQALGQGPEFLTYFQNEAQLDKSGLPSDRFFAERPEGSVSTLKIQRTQQEDSAVYLCASSGGQINTDTQYFGPGTRLTVL.